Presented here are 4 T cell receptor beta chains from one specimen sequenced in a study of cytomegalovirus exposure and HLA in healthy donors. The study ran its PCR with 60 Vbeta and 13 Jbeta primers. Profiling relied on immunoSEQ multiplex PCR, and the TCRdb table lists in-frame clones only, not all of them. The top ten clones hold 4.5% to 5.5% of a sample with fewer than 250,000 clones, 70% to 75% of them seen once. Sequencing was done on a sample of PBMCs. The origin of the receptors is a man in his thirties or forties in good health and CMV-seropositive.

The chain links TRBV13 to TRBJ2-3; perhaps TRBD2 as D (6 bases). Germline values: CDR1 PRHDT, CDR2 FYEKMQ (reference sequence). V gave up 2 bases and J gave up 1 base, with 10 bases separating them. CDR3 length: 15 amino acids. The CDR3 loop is CASSLPGDRTDTQYF. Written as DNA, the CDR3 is TGTGCCAGCAGCTTACCGGGAGACCGCACAGATACGCAGTATTTT.

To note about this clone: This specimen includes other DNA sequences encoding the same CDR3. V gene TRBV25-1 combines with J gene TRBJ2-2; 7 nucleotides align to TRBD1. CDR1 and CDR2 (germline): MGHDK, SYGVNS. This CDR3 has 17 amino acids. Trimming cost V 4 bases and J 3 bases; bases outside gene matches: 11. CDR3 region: CASSGQSTGVYTGELFF. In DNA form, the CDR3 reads TGTGCCAGCAGTGGACAGTCCACAGGGGTTTACACCGGGGAGCTGTTTTTT.

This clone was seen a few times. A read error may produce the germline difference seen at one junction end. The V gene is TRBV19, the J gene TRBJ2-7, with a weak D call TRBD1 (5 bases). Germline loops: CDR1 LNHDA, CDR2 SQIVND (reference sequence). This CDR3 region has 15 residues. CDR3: CASSLDSSSSYEQYF. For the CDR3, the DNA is TGTGCCAGTAGTCTAGACAGTTCAAGCTCCTACGAGCAGTACTTC. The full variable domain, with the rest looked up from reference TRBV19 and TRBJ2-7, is DGGITQSPKYLFRKEGQNVTLSCEQNLNHDAMYWYRQDPGQGLRLIYYSQIVNDFQKGDIAEGYSVSREKKESFPLTVTSAQKNPTAFYLCASSLDSSSSYEQYFGPGTRLTVT.

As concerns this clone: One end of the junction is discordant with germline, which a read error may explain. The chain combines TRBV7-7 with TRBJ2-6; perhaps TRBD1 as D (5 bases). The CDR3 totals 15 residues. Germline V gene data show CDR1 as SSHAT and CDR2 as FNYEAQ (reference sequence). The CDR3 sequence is CASSPSGAGANALTF. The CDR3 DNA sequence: TGTGCTAGCAGCCCCAGTGGGGCTGGGGCCAACGCCCTGACTTTC.